One T cell receptor beta chain is described in this entry. Its antigen remains unknown. The sample is drawn from a study of OX40 agonist ivuxolimab in advanced cancers. On the study more broadly: A male proportion of more than 75% was recorded, with mean age roughly 60 years and range about 20 to 79.

Findings of the study overall: Near-lowest levels of clonal expansion characterized partial responders at 0.1-3.0 mg/kg.

V was pared by 5 bases and J by 7 bases, with 15 bases between. The CDR3 runs 14 residues. Germline V gene data show CDR1 as SGHAT and CDR2 as FQNNGV. Sequencing used immunoSEQ multiplex PCR; TCRdb keeps in-frame clones, though not all of them. The table has nearly 50,000 clones, over 75% seen once; the top ten hold around 0.61%. The sequencing here drew on CD4+ or CD8+ T cells sorted from blood, taken in a trial of the OX40 agonist ivuxolimab. The TCR sequence derives from an adult with an advanced solid tumor such as melanoma, head and neck, liver or kidney cancer. The rearrangement uses TRBV11-2 and TRBJ2-1; D may correspond to TRBD1 or TRBD2 (5 bases each). CDR3 sequence: CASSPDYWGNEQFF. The DNA for the CDR3 is TGTGCCAGCAGCCCAGACTATTGGGGGAATGAGCAGTTCTTC.